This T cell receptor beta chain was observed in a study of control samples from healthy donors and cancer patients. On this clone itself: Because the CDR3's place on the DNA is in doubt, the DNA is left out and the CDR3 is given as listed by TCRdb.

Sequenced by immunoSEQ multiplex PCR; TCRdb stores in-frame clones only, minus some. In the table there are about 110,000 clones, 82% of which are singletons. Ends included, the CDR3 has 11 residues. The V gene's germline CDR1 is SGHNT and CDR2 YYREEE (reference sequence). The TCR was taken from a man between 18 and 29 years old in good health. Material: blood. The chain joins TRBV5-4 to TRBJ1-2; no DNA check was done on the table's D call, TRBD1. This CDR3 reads CASSFGQGSTF.